The clone carrying this TCR beta chain has a handful of counts. Sequencing used immunoSEQ multiplex PCR; TCRdb keeps in-frame clones, though not all of them. This sample has some 250,000 clones, with over 75% found just once. This sample stems from a study of blood T cell repertoires in COVID-19. Living in roughly 23 US areas, the participants were between roughly 18 and 95 years of age. The germline CDR1 and CDR2 sequences are MNHEY and SMNVEV (reference sequence). The V end was cut by 5 bases, the J end by 12 bases, with 23 bases between. This CDR3 spans 14 amino acids. The J gene is TRBJ2-7, the V gene TRBV27, with D possibly matching TRBD1 (5 bases). The TCR was taken from a woman aged 45-65 years who had recovered from COVID-19. The sample comprised PBMCs or T cells enriched from blood (not recorded which). CDR3 sequence (DNA): TGTGCCAGCAGTACCCATGACCCCTTCCAGGGAATGTACTTC. It yields the protein CASSTHDPFQGMYF.